This paragraph covers one TCR beta chain sequence. The antigen remains unidentified. The data belong to a study of shared clonotypes between healthy human individuals. Study-level results: The small donor group covered limited genetic and exposure diversity.

As handled by the study authors: Sequence data from immunoSEQ were junction-only and lacked quality scores; consequently, filtering differed. The method was immunoSEQ multiplex PCR; TCRdb's version includes in-frame clones alone and lacks a portion of them. V and J calls plus clone size are reproduced from that table; the DNA served to infer D and trimming. The sample yields some 2,400,000 clones, around 95% seen once. This sequence originates from a man younger than 35 in good health. Specimen: naive CD4+ T cells sorted from blood. Described subset: CD45RA+ positively selected.

The CDR3 is CASRDRGSNTGELFF. CDR3 nucleotides: TGTGCCAGCAGAGACAGGGGGTCGAACACCGGGGAGCTGTTTTTT. The rearrangement uses TRBV28 and TRBJ2-2, with 9 nucleotides matching TRBD1. Germline V lookup: CDR1 MDHEN, CDR2 SYDVKM. The CDR3 is made up of 15 amino acids. V was clipped by 6 bases and J by 0 bases; unmatched bases: 2.